These 27 T cell receptor beta chains were sequenced from one sample in a study of human T cells and chemical hapten exposure. The time point is: patch test 1, 2 weeks after DPC sensitization. Treatment indicated: therapeutic diphenylcyclopropenone sensitization with weekly scalp DPC. MiXCR, applied by TCRdb to the RACE reads, yields one record per CDR3 protein. Among some 49,000 distinct CDR3 sequences, about 10% were seen once, and the ten largest hold roughly 4.4%. The starting material was whole blood, obtained in connection with sensitization to the hapten diphenylcyclopropenone (DPC). The source of these receptors is a woman in her forties or fifties with alopecia areata. Some clones in this sample may be carry-over from other donors' samples.

The chain couples TRBV5-1 to TRBJ2-1; D gene unclear. Deletions cut 5 bases from V and 8 bases from J, with 11 bases between. The CDR3 runs to 12 residues. CDR1 and CDR2 (germline): SGHRS, YFSETQ. The CDR3 sequence: CASRPSSHEQFF. DNA of the CDR3: TGCGCCAGCAGGCCCTCCTCCCATGAGCAGTTCTTC.

The chain uses TRBV5-5 and TRBJ1-4; D is unclear. Per the germline V gene, CDR1 is SGHKS and CDR2 is YYEKEE (reference sequence). CDR3 length equals 16 residues. V was cut by 0 bases and J by 8 bases, with 17 bases left in between. The CDR3 spells CASSLGSSGVGEKLFF. In DNA, the CDR3 is TGTGCCAGCAGCTTGGGATCAAGCGGGGTTGGAGAAAAACTGTTTTTT.

This clonotype showed up many times. This sequence joins TRBV20-1 and TRBJ2-7, with 11 positions matching TRBD1. Per germline, CDR1 DFQATT and CDR2 SNEGSKA (reference sequence). The V and J ends lost 3 bases and 3 bases, in that order; junction bases with no gene match: 4. This CDR3 region has 14 residues. For the CDR3, the DNA is TGCAGTGCTAGCCGGGACAGGGGGTTCTACGAGCAGTACTTC. This sequence encodes CSASRDRGFYEQYF.

The chain links TRBV29-1 to TRBJ2-2; no clear D. The CDR3 has 13 residues. CDR1 and CDR2 from the germline V gene are SQVTM and ANQGSEA. V was cut by 8 bases and J by 0 bases, with 10 bases left in between. CDR3 in DNA: TGCAGCTCGACGAGCTCGAACACCGGGGAGCTGTTTTTT. It yields the protein CSSTSSNTGELFF.

In its sample, this clonotype was seen many times. The chain links TRBV11-2 to TRBJ1-3; D unclear. V was cut by 5 bases and J by 0 bases, with 8 bases left in between. The CDR3 contains 14 residues. Germline V CDR1 and CDR2: SGHAT, FQNNGV. CDR3 bases: TGTGCCAGCAGCGGCGGAGACTCTGGAAACACCATATATTTT. As protein: CASSGGDSGNTIYF.

This chain links TRBV29-1 with TRBJ2-3; no definite D call. V was clipped by 7 bases and J by 5 bases, with 7 bases between them. The CDR3 length is 10 residues. The germline gives CDR1 SQVTM, CDR2 ANQGSEA. The CDR3, as DNA: TGCAGCGCATCGGTAGATACGCAGTATTTT. Its protein is CSASVDTQYF.

This clonotype was seen ten or more times. The chain couples TRBV20-1 to TRBJ1-1; the D is unclear. The ends were cut back, 4 bases at V and 2 bases at J, with 14 bases in the middle. This CDR3 has 14 amino acids. Germline CDR1 and CDR2: DFQATT and SNEGSKA (reference sequence). The CDR3 nucleotides are TGCAGTGCTATAGGCCCACTCGGAAACACTGAAGCTTTCTTT. Protein product: CSAIGPLGNTEAFF.

This clonotype was counted at least ten times. The chain employs TRBV11-2 and TRBJ1-2; no definite D call. Germline CDR1 SGHAT, CDR2 FQNNGV. With 3 bases removed from V and 5 bases from J, the gap between germline ends came to 10 bases. The CDR3 totals 13 residues. The CDR3 is CASSLDGLYGYTF. CDR3 in DNA: TGTGCCAGCAGCTTGGACGGGTTATATGGCTACACCTTC.

The sample holds a few counts of this clonotype. This chain connects TRBV27 to TRBJ2-4; D uncertain. V was trimmed by 3 bases and J by 0 bases, leaving 9 bases between them. CDR1 and CDR2 (germline): MNHEY, SMNVEV (reference sequence). There are 15 residues in the CDR3. The DNA of the CDR3 is TGTGCCAGCAGTTTTAGAGACGGAGCCAAAAACATTCAGTACTTC. Its protein product is CASSFRDGAKNIQYF.

This clonotype was detected many times. This chain uses TRBV5-4 with TRBJ2-3, with TRBD2 matching 13 bases. Germline V gene data show CDR1 as SGHNT and CDR2 as YYREEE (reference sequence). The CDR3 consists of 14 residues. CDR3 in amino acids: CAGTSGIGTDTQYF. CDR3 nucleotides: TGTGCGGGGACTAGCGGGATAGGGACAGATACGCAGTATTTT.

The chain couples TRBV7-2 to TRBJ2-7, with 7 positions matching TRBD1. Looked up from germline, CDR1 is SGHTA and CDR2 is FQGNSA. V lost 4 bases and J lost 2; bases outside the gene matches: 8. The CDR3 sequence is 15 residues long. Here the CDR3 reads CASSSKTTGTYEQYF. CDR3 coding DNA: TGTGCCAGCAGCTCCAAGACGACAGGGACCTACGAGCAGTACTTC.

Many counts were recorded for this clonotype. Here the CDR3 reads CASSRWTAEGNYGYTF. CDR3 bases: TGTGCCAGCTCCCGGTGGACAGCGGAGGGGAACTATGGCTACACCTTC. The chain employs TRBV18 and TRBJ1-2; possibly TRBD1 for D (6 bases). Germline V lookup: CDR1 KGHSH, CDR2 LQKENI. This CDR3 comprises 16 residues. The germline V and J ends were trimmed by 6 bases and 2 bases, with 19 bases remaining between them.

Concerning this clonotype itself: The junction shows a germline mismatch at one end, possibly a read error. This chain connects TRBV29-1 to TRBJ1-1; D not resolved. Germline values: CDR1 SQVTM, CDR2 ANQGSEA. CDR3 length equals 12 residues. The chain's CDR3 is CSVKDGNTEAFF. In DNA, the CDR3 is TGCAGCGTTAAAGACGGGAACACTGAAGCTTTCTTT.

This clonotype was found many times. V usage is TRBV4-1 and J usage is TRBJ2-2; D gene ambiguous. The CDR3 is 15 amino acids. Germline assignment: CDR1 MGHRA and CDR2 YSYEKL. V lost 0 bases, J lost 5 bases, and 10 bases lay in between. The CDR3, as DNA: TGCGCCAGCAGCCAAGAGTCAATAGGGACCGGGGAGCTGTTTTTT. It codes for CASSQESIGTGELFF.

The table lists this clonotype with many counts. The V gene is TRBV20-1, the J gene TRBJ1-4, with D perhaps matching TRBD1 (5 bases). V was cut by 3 bases and J by 5 bases, with 16 bases left in between. Germline V gene data show CDR1 as DFQATT and CDR2 as SNEGSKA (reference sequence). This CDR3 region has 15 residues. CDR3 loop: CSASRATRANEKLFF. The CDR3 coding sequence is TGCAGTGCTAGCAGGGCCACGCGGGCCAATGAAAAACTGTTTTTT.

This rearrangement joins TRBV5-1 to TRBJ2-5; the D is unclear. The CDR3 is made up of 12 amino acids. The germline CDR1 and CDR2 sequences are SGHRS and YFSETQ. Between the trimmed V and J ends, which lost 1 base and 1 base, there was a span of 2 bases. CDR3 region: CASSLLQETQYF. The CDR3 region has the DNA TGCGCCAGCAGCTTGCTCCAAGAGACCCAGTACTTC.

This clonotype appeared many times. The gene calls are TRBV5-5 and TRBJ1-4, with a possible D match to TRBD1 (5 bases). The CDR3 is made up of 15 amino acids. CDR1 SGHKS and CDR2 YYEKEE come from the germline V gene (reference sequence). V was pared by 3 bases and J by 8 bases, with 17 bases between. CDR3 bases: TGTGCCAGCAGCTCCCCGTCCCGGGACCGAGAAAAACTGTTTTTT. Residues: CASSSPSRDREKLFF.

The chain combines TRBV9 with TRBJ2-3, with 8 bases lining up with TRBD2. V lost 4 bases and J lost 5; bases outside the gene matches: 9. There are 15 residues in the CDR3. The germline CDR1 and CDR2 sequences are SGDLS and YYNGEE. The CDR3 DNA sequence: TGTGCCAGCAGCTCGACGGGAGGGCCGGGAGATACGCAGTATTTT. Its translation is CASSSTGGPGDTQYF.

The chain links TRBV20-1 to TRBJ2-1; D is perhaps TRBD2 (6 bases). V lost 5 bases and J 7 bases, leaving 9 bases between the germline ends. The CDR3 length is 11 residues. The germline CDR1 and CDR2 sequences are DFQATT and SNEGSKA (reference sequence). For the CDR3, the DNA is TGCAGTGCTGGAAGCGGGAATGAGCAGTTCTTC. Translating it yields CSAGSGNEQFF.

This clonotype was observed a few times. V is TRBV3-1 and J is TRBJ2-1; the D gene is possibly TRBD2 (6 bases). The CDR3 totals 13 residues. V gave up 4 bases and J gave up 6 bases, with 10 bases separating them. Germline values: CDR1 LGHDT, CDR2 YNNKEL (reference sequence). CDR3: CASSPTRLNEQFF. CDR3 in DNA: TGTGCCAGCAGCCCGACTAGACTCAATGAGCAGTTCTTC.

The chain carries TRBV12-3 or TRBV12-4 and TRBJ2-2, with TRBD2 identical over 7 bases. With V trimmed by 10 bases and J by 1 base, 12 bases remained unmatched. This CDR3 has 16 amino acids. CDR3 DNA sequence: TGTGCCAACAGGCTCGGGGCGGGAGTGAACACCGGGGAGCTGTTTTTT. Its translation: CANRLGAGVNTGELFF.

The sample holds many counts of this clonotype. V usage is TRBV30 and J usage is TRBJ2-5, with 13 nucleotides matching TRBD2. This CDR3 contains 13 residues. The germline V gene encodes CDR1 GTSNPN and CDR2 SVGIG (reference sequence). The trim removed 5 bases at V and 5 bases at J, leaving 2 bases unmatched. CDR3 nucleotide sequence: TGTGCCTGGGGACTAGCGGGAGTGGAGACCCAGTACTTC. Its translation is CAWGLAGVETQYF.

This clonotype was picked up many times. The chain has TRBV7-2 and TRBJ1-1; no clear D gene. The CDR3 is 14 amino acids. The V and J ends lost 2 bases and 2 bases respectively, with 9 bases between them. CDR1 is SGHTA and CDR2 is FQGNSA in the germline V gene. In DNA, the CDR3 is TGTGCCAGCAGCTTATACGGGTTTAACACTGAAGCTTTCTTT. The encoded protein is CASSLYGFNTEAFF.

Many counts were recorded for this clonotype. The chain is built from TRBV4-3 and TRBJ2-1, with a weak D call TRBD1 (6 bases). This CDR3 contains 16 residues. V lost 0 bases to trimming and J lost 7 bases, with 16 bases between them. The V gene's germline CDR1 is LGHNA and CDR2 YSLEER. CDR3 sequence (DNA): TGCGCCAGCAGCCAAGATCTGACAGGCCGGTGGAATGAGCAGTTCTTC. Its translation is CASSQDLTGRWNEQFF.

Many counts were recorded for this clonotype. The rearrangement uses TRBV28 and TRBJ2-2; TRBD2 agrees at 7 bases. The V gene's germline CDR1 is MDHEN and CDR2 SYDVKM. The length of the CDR3 is 13 residues. V shed 7 bases and J 4 bases; nucleotides not matched to a gene: 3. This CDR3 reads CASMAGVTGELFF. The CDR3 DNA follows: TGTGCCAGCATGGCGGGAGTCACCGGGGAGCTGTTTTTT.

Ten or more counts support this clonotype. The chain has TRBV7-8 and TRBJ2-5, with 10 bases matching TRBD2. This CDR3 has 16 residues. Germline loops: CDR1 SGHVS, CDR2 FQNEAQ. V lost 7 bases and J lost 5; bases outside the gene matches: 13. The DNA for the CDR3 is TGTGCCAGCACCGTAACGGTAGCGGGAGGACCCGAGACCCAGTACTTC. Amino acid sequence: CASTVTVAGGPETQYF.

This clonotype showed up many times. The chain links TRBV20-1 to TRBJ2-4, with D tentatively TRBD1 or TRBD2 (5 bases each). The CDR3 is made up of 12 amino acids. Germline V gene sequence: CDR1 DFQATT, CDR2 SNEGSKA (reference sequence). Trimming took off 6 bases at V and 2 bases at J, with 8 bases between the two ends. The CDR3 DNA sequence: TGCAGTGCGACGGGGCCCAAAAACATTCAGTACTTC. This sequence encodes CSATGPKNIQYF.